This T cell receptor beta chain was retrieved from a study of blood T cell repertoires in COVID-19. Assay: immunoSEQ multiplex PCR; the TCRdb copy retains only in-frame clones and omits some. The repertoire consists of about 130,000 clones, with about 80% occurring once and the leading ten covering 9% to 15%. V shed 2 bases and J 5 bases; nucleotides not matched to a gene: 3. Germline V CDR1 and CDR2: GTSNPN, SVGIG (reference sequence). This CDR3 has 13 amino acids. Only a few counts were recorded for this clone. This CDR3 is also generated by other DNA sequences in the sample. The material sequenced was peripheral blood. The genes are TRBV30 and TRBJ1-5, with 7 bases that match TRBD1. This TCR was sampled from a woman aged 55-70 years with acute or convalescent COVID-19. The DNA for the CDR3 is TGTGCCTGGAGTAGGCAGGGGGATCAGCCCCAGCATTTT. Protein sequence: CAWSRQGDQPQHF. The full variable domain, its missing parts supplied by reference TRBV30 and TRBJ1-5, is SQTIHQWPATLVQPVGSPLSLECTVEGTSNPNLYWYRQAAGRGLQLLFYSVGIGQISSEVPQNLSASRPQDRQFILSSKKLLLSDSGFYLCAWSRQGDQPQHFGDGTRLSIL.